These 31 T cell receptor beta chains came from one sample sequenced in a study of blood T cell repertoires in COVID-19. The assay was immunoSEQ multiplex PCR, and TCRdb's table has in-frame clones only and misses some. There are about 400,000 clones in the sample; roughly 90% occur only once, and 1.2% lies in the top ten. The sample was peripheral blood. The receptors were sampled from a man aged 40-55 years with acute or convalescent COVID-19.

The gene calls are TRBV19 and TRBJ2-7; possibly TRBD1 for D (5 bases). The germline V gene encodes CDR1 LNHDA and CDR2 SQIVND (reference sequence). The CDR3 has 12 amino acids. Trimming removed 5 bases from V and 4 bases from J, with 9 bases in between. CDR3 nucleotide sequence: TGTGCCAGTAGTCCAGGGTCGTACGAGCAGTACTTC. Protein: CASSPGSYEQYF.

This clone appeared once. The chain carries TRBV5-4 and TRBJ2-7, with D hard to call. V dropped 4 bases and J dropped 0 bases, with 17 bases sitting between them. CDR1 and CDR2 from the germline V gene are SGHNT and YYREEE (reference sequence). This CDR3 is built from 16 residues. The CDR3 loop reads CASSKEWPHSSYEQYF. The CDR3 region has the DNA TGTGCCAGCAGCAAAGAATGGCCGCACAGCTCCTACGAGCAGTACTTC. The whole variable domain, remainder taken from reference TRBV5-4 and TRBJ2-7, is ETGVTQSPTHLIKTRGQQVTLRCSSQSGHNTVSWYQQALGQGPQFIFQYYREEENGRGNFPPRFSGLQFPNYSSELNVNALELDDSALYLCASSKEWPHSSYEQYFGPGTRLTVT.

The rearrangement uses TRBV19 and TRBJ1-4; D possibly corresponds to TRBD1 (5 bases). V gave up 6 bases and J gave up 4 bases, with 12 bases separating them. This CDR3 is built from 14 residues. Germline assignment: CDR1 LNHDA and CDR2 SQIVND (reference sequence). Here the CDR3 reads CASSRQPYNEKLFF. The CDR3 nucleotides are TGTGCCAGTAGCCGACAGCCGTATAATGAAAAACTGTTTTTT.

J is TRBJ2-7 and V is TRBV7-8; D perhaps matches TRBD2 (6 bases). In germline, CDR1 is SGHVS, CDR2 FQNEAQ. Trimming left V 2 bases short and J 0 bases short, with 14 bases between. This CDR3 is 16 amino acids long. The CDR3 is CASSLLAIGSSYEQYF. The CDR3 DNA reads as TGTGCCAGCAGCTTACTTGCGATCGGGAGCTCCTACGAGCAGTACTTC.

This chain connects TRBV29-1 to TRBJ2-3, with 9 bases fitting TRBD2. The CDR3 is 13 residues long. Trimming cost V 7 bases and J 3 bases; bases outside gene matches: 5. Per the germline V gene, CDR1 is SQVTM and CDR2 is ANQGSEA. The CDR3 region is CSGSGRFTDTQYF. Written as DNA, the CDR3 is TGCAGCGGTAGCGGGAGATTTACAGATACGCAGTATTTT.

V is TRBV27 and J is TRBJ1-1; possibly TRBD1 for D (6 bases). Trimming shortened V by 5 bases and J by 0 bases, and 10 bases separated the two germline ends. The germline CDR1 and CDR2 sequences are MNHEY and SMNVEV (reference sequence). This CDR3 region has 14 residues. The CDR3 DNA follows: TGTGCCAGCAGTCAAGGACAGCTGAACACTGAAGCTTTCTTT. It is translated as CASSQGQLNTEAFF.

The chain has TRBV7-8 and TRBJ2-1, with 7 bases identical to TRBD2. The CDR3 totals 16 residues. Germline-derived CDR1 and CDR2 are SGHVS and FQNEAQ. With 3 bases clipped from V and 3 bases from J, the junction kept 8 bases outside the gene matches. DNA for the CDR3: TGTGCCAGCAGCTTCCTTGGGAGGGCCGGCTACAATGAGCAGTTCTTC. It translates to CASSFLGRAGYNEQFF. The full variable domain, in which reference TRBV7-8 and TRBJ2-1 provide the parts outside the CDR3, is GAGVSQSPRYKVAKRGQDVALRCDPISGHVSLFWYQQALGQGPEFLTYFQNEAQLDKSGLPSDRFFAERPEGSVSTLKIQRTQQEDSAVYLCASSFLGRAGYNEQFFGPGTRLTVL.

This chain joins TRBV28 and TRBJ1-1, with 10 bases lining up with TRBD1. The V gene end was trimmed by 4 bases and the J gene end by 5 bases; junction bases not matched to a gene: 7. Germline V lookup: CDR1 MDHEN, CDR2 SYDVKM. This CDR3 is 15 amino acids long. The CDR3 DNA reads TGTGCCAGCAGTTACCGACAGGGGGCCGGAACTGAAGCTTTCTTT. This sequence encodes CASSYRQGAGTEAFF.

The rearrangement uses TRBV6-5 and TRBJ2-1; tentatively, D is TRBD1 (6 bases). Germline V gene lookup returns CDR1 MNHEY and CDR2 SVGAGI. The CDR3 has 14 residues. The germline V and J ends were trimmed by 4 bases and 9 bases, with 16 bases remaining between them. CDR3 region: CASSSWDTLREQFF. DNA of the CDR3: TGTGCCAGCAGTTCCTGGGACACCCTCCGTGAGCAGTTCTTC.

Worth noting for this clone: One end of the junction does not line up with germline, which may come from a read error. The chain combines TRBV15 with TRBJ2-7; 8 bases are a match to TRBD2. This CDR3 comprises 14 residues. Germline lookup yields CDR1 LNHNV and CDR2 YYDKDF (reference sequence). CDR3 DNA sequence: TGTGCCACCAGCAGAGATATTGAGGGCAGGGGACTAGTCTTC. It encodes CATSRDIEGRGLVF.

In its sample, this clone was seen a few times. A read error may produce the germline difference seen at one junction end. V gene TRBV6-1 combines with J gene TRBJ1-3; tentatively, D is TRBD1 (5 bases). The germline V gene has CDR1 MNHNS and CDR2 SASEGT. The CDR3 consists of 15 residues. Here the CDR3 DNA reads TGTGCCAGCAGAGAAGATTTCAGGGCTGGAAACACCATATATTTT. This codes for CASREDFRAGNTIYF.

The chain uses TRBV10-3 and TRBJ2-3, with 10 positions matching TRBD2. The CDR3 extends over 14 amino acids. The germline gives CDR1 ENHRY, CDR2 SYGVKD. Losses at the gene ends were 5 bases for V and 3 bases for J; bases not matched to a gene: 2. The CDR3 region is CAISSGRETDTQYF. CDR3 nucleotides: TGTGCCATCAGTAGCGGGAGGGAAACAGATACGCAGTATTTT.

The rearrangement links TRBV6-5 to TRBJ2-6; D is unclear. CDR1 is MNHEY and CDR2 is SVGAGI in the germline V gene. Deletions cut 7 bases from V and 2 bases from J, with 6 bases between. CDR3 length: 13 residues. CDR3 DNA: TGTGCCAGCACCCGGGCTGGGGCCAACGTCCTGACTTTC. It translates to CASTRAGANVLTF.

Only one count was recorded for this clone. This chain connects TRBV29-1 to TRBJ1-1, with TRBD1 identical over 9 bases. The J segment lost 3 bases and the V segment lost 5 bases, leaving 4 bases of the junction unmatched. CDR1 and CDR2 from the germline V gene are SQVTM and ANQGSEA. There are 13 residues in the CDR3. The CDR3 DNA reads as TGCAGCGTTCGGACAGGGGTCTACACTGAAGCTTTCTTT. Translated: CSVRTGVYTEAFF.

This sequence joins TRBV5-1 and TRBJ1-2; 7 nucleotides line up with TRBD1. The CDR3 has 15 residues. Trimming took 6 bases from V and 2 from J; bases not matched to a gene: 10. Germline V CDR1 and CDR2: SGHRS, YFSETQ. The CDR3 loop reads CASTNLLGQNYGYTF. DNA for the CDR3: TGCGCCAGCACTAACCTTTTGGGACAGAACTATGGCTACACCTTC.

This sequence joins TRBV7-2 and TRBJ2-5, with 10 bases fitting TRBD2. Trimming at V came to 4 bases and at J to 2 bases, leaving 7 bases not matched to a gene. Germline V lookup: CDR1 SGHTA, CDR2 FQGNSA. The CDR3 length is 16 residues. The CDR3 DNA reads as TGTGCCAGCAGCTCTAGCGGGGGTAGCCTACAAGAGACCCAGTACTTC. This sequence encodes CASSSSGGSLQETQYF.

The rearrangement links TRBV3-1 (or the pseudogene TRBV3-2) to TRBJ2-1; 10 nucleotides match TRBD1. Germline CDR1 and CDR2: LGHDT and YNNKEL (reference sequence). The CDR3 has 18 amino acids. The V segment lost 3 bases and the J segment 5 bases; nucleotides outside the gene matches: 13. The CDR3 spells CASSHELGQGYGHNEQFF. The CDR3 DNA is TGTGCCAGCAGCCATGAATTGGGACAGGGGTACGGGCACAATGAGCAGTTCTTC.

The V call is TRBV11-2, the J call TRBJ2-5; maybe TRBD2 (6 bases). Trimming stripped 4 bases from V and 2 bases from J, with 20 bases between. CDR3 length: 17 amino acids. Germline V gene data show CDR1 as SGHAT and CDR2 as FQNNGV. The DNA of the CDR3 is TGTGCCAGCAGCTCCTACCGAATCCGGGAGCAACAAGAGACCCAGTACTTC. Its translation is CASSSYRIREQQETQYF.

V usage is TRBV10-1 and J usage is TRBJ2-7; 16 positions agree with TRBD2. Germline V gives CDR1 WNHNN, CDR2 SYGVQD (reference sequence). The CDR3 has 15 amino acids. The ends lost 6 bases at V and 6 bases at J; junction bases unmatched: 5. CDR3 sequence (DNA): TGCGCCAGCAGCGATGGGACTAGCGGGAGGGGCGAGCAGTACTTC. Translating gives CASSDGTSGRGEQYF.

The chain uses TRBV10-3 and TRBJ2-1, with D tentatively TRBD1 (8 bases). From germline, CDR1 is ENHRY and CDR2 SYGVKD. The CDR3 runs to 15 residues. V was shortened by 4 bases and J by 5 bases, with 15 bases between the two germline ends. CDR3 loop: CAISVGQGGDNEQFF. In nucleotides, the CDR3 is TGTGCCATCAGTGTCGGACAGGGAGGGGACAATGAGCAGTTCTTC.

The chain recombines TRBV5-4 with TRBJ1-2; D unresolved. The CDR3 sequence is 15 residues long. Per germline, CDR1 SGHNT and CDR2 YYREEE (reference sequence). Trimming removed 4 bases from V and 3 bases from J, with 16 bases in between. CDR3 protein: CASSRDPRTHYGYTF. CDR3 DNA sequence: TGTGCCAGCAGCCGAGACCCCCGGACTCACTATGGCTACACCTTC.

The chain carries TRBV10-3 and TRBJ2-7; 10 bases are shared with TRBD2. The CDR3 length is 16 residues. V was pared by 4 bases and J by 2 bases, with 8 bases of the junction left unmatched. CDR1 is ENHRY, CDR2 SYGVKD, per germline. The CDR3, as DNA: TGTGCCATCAGTGGCAAGCGGGAGGGCCCGCCCTACGAGCAGTACTTC. Amino acids: CAISGKREGPPYEQYF.

In the case of this clone: Other nucleotide sequences from this sample produce the same CDR3. The chain recombines TRBV9 with TRBJ2-7; perhaps TRBD1 as D (5 bases). V shed 1 base and J shed 2 bases, with 10 bases lying between them. Germline V gene data show CDR1 as SGDLS and CDR2 as YYNGEE. The CDR3 totals 14 residues. In DNA form, the CDR3 reads TGTGCCAGCAGCGTATCCCAGGGTACCTACGAGCAGTACTTC. The encoded protein is CASSVSQGTYEQYF.

V gene TRBV5-1 combines with J gene TRBJ1-2; D is undetermined. Germline loops: CDR1 SGHRS, CDR2 YFSETQ. V was cut by 0 bases and J by 10 bases, with 13 bases left in between. CDR3 length equals 13 residues. CDR3 DNA sequence: TGCGCCAGCAGCTTGGCCCAAGCCCATGACTACACCTTC. Its protein is CASSLAQAHDYTF.

This rearrangement joins TRBV2 to TRBJ1-4, with a tentative D call TRBD1 (5 bases). The CDR3 length is 12 residues. The V end lost 6 bases, the J end lost 7 bases, and 9 bases lay between the germline ends. In germline, CDR1 is SNHLY, CDR2 FYNNEI. CDR3 nucleotides: TGTGCCAGCAGCGGGGGGGGTGAAAAACTGTTTTTT. It yields the protein CASSGGGEKLFF.

This chain connects TRBV10-2 to TRBJ2-7, with D perhaps TRBD1 (6 bases). The CDR3 has 14 residues. CDR1 and CDR2 (germline): WSHSY, SAAADI. Trimming took off 5 bases at V and 0 bases at J, with 11 bases between the two ends. Here the CDR3 DNA reads TGCGCCAGCAGTCCGAAACAGGGCTCCTACGAGCAGTACTTC. Translated, it gives CASSPKQGSYEQYF.

J is TRBJ2-2 and V is TRBV5-4, with 7 nucleotides matching TRBD2. The germline V gene has CDR1 SGHNT and CDR2 YYREEE (reference sequence). V was clipped by 4 bases and J by 1 base; unmatched bases: 4. CDR3 length: 15 amino acids. CDR3 in DNA: TGTGCCAGCAGCGAGGGCGGGAGGAACACCGGGGAGCTGTTTTTT. It specifies CASSEGGRNTGELFF.

V and J are TRBV5-1 and TRBJ1-2, with D uncertain. The ends were cut back, 5 bases at V and 8 bases at J, with 10 bases in the middle. Per germline, CDR1 SGHRS and CDR2 YFSETQ. The CDR3 is made up of 11 amino acids. CDR3 sequence reads: CASREFGGYTF. CDR3 coding DNA: TGCGCCAGCAGGGAGTTCGGCGGCTACACCTTC. Looking up the rest from reference TRBV5-1 and TRBJ1-2 gives the full variable domain: KAGVTQTPRYLIKTRGQQVTLSCSPISGHRSVSWYQQTPGQGLQFLFEYFSETQRNKGNFPGRFSGRQFSNSRSEMNVSTLELGDSALYLCASREFGGYTFGSGTRLTVV.

The chain uses TRBV9 and TRBJ1-3, with D unclear. This CDR3 comprises 15 residues. V shed 3 bases and J shed 0 bases, with 10 bases lying between them. Germline CDR1 reads SGDLS; CDR2 reads YYNGEE. CDR3 coding DNA: TGTGCCAGCAGCGACGAGGGATCCTCTGGAAACACCATATATTTT. It codes for CASSDEGSSGNTIYF.

V usage is TRBV3-1 (or the pseudogene TRBV3-2) and J usage is TRBJ1-2; D unresolved. CDR3 length equals 12 residues. V shed 2 bases and J shed 4 bases, with 5 bases lying between them. Germline-derived CDR1 and CDR2 are LGHDT and YNNKEL (reference sequence). The CDR3 loop reads CASSQTIYGYTF. The CDR3, as DNA: TGTGCCAGCAGCCAAACAATCTATGGCTACACCTTC.

The chain couples TRBV7-9 to TRBJ2-1, with D maybe TRBD1 (6 bases). V dropped 1 base and J dropped 3 bases, with 19 bases sitting between them. Germline values: CDR1 SEHNR, CDR2 FQNEAQ (reference sequence). The CDR3 extends over 18 amino acids. The CDR3 here is CASSLGLGHRAGYNEQFF. The CDR3 nucleotides are TGTGCCAGCAGCTTAGGGTTGGGGCACAGGGCAGGCTACAATGAGCAGTTCTTC.